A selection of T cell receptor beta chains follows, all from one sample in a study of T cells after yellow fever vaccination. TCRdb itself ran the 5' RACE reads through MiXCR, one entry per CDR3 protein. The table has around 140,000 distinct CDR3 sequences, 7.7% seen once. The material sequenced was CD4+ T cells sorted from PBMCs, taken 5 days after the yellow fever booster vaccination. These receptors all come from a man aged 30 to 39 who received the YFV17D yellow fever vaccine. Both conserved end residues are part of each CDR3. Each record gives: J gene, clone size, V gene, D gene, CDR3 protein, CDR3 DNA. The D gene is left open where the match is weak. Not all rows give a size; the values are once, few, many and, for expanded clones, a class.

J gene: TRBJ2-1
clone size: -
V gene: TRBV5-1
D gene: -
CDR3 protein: CASSLALYNEQFF
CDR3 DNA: TGCGCCAGCAGCCTCGCGCTGTACAATGAGCAGTTCTTC

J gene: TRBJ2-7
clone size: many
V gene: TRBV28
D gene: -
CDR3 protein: CASSLLRRGSRYEQYF
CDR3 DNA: TGTGCCAGCAGTTTATTACGTAGGGGATCGCGGTACGAGCAGTACTTC

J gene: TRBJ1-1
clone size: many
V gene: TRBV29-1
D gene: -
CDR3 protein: CSVVTGPLKRTEAFF
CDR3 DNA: TGCAGCGTTGTGACCGGGCCCTTAAAACGCACTGAAGCTTTCTTT

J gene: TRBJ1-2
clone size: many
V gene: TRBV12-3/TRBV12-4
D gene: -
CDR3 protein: CASSFRDYGYTF
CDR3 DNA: TGTGCCAGCAGTTTCAGGGACTATGGCTACACCTTC

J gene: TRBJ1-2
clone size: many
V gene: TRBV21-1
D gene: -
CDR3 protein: CASSKRARALYGYTF
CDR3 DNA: TGTGCCAGCAGCAAAAGAGCCAGGGCCCTTTATGGCTACACCTTC

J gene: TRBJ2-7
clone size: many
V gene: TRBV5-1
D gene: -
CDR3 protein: CASSLSTSYEQYF
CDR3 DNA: TGCGCCAGCAGCTTGTCCACCTCCTACGAGCAGTACTTC

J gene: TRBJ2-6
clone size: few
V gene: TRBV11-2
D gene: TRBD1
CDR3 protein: CASSLTGATSGANVLTF
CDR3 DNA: TGTGCCAGCAGCCTCACAGGGGCCACCTCTGGGGCCAACGTCCTGACTTTC

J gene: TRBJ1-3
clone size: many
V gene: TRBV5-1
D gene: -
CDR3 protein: CASSGDVGVSGNTIYF
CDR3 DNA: TGCGCCAGCAGCGGGGACGTGGGAGTCTCTGGAAACACCATATATTTT

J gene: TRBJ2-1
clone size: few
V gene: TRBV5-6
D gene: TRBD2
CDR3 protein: CASRSIGLAGNEQFF
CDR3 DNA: TGTGCCAGCAGATCGATCGGACTAGCGGGTAATGAGCAGTTCTTC

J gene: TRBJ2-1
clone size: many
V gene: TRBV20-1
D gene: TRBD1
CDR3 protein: CSATDSGQVHNEQFF
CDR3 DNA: TGCAGTGCTACCGATTCGGGACAGGTACACAATGAGCAGTTCTTC

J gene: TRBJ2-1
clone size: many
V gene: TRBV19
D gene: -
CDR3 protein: CASSIDPLAIGYNEQFF
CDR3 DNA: TGTGCCAGTAGTATAGATCCTCTCGCGATAGGCTACAATGAGCAGTTCTTC

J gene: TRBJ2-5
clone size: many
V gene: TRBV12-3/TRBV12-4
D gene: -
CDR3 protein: CASGHYGETQYF
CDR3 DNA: TGTGCCAGCGGACACTACGGAGAGACCCAGTACTTC

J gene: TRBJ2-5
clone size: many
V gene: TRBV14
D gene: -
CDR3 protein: CASSQLGSTGIETQYF
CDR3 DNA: TGTGCCAGCAGCCAACTAGGATCCACGGGGATAGAGACCCAGTACTTC

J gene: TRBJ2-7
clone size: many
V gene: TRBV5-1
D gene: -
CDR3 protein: CASSLGGSNEQYF
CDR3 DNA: TGCGCCAGCAGCTTGGGGGGCAGCAACGAGCAGTACTTC

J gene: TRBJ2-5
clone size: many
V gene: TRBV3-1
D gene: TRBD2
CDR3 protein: CASSQDRLAGTETQYF
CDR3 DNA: TGTGCCAGCAGCCAAGATAGACTAGCGGGGACGGAGACCCAGTACTTC

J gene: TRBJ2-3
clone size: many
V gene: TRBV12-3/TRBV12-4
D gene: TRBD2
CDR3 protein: CASGTSADTQYF
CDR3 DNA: TGTGCCAGCGGGACTAGCGCCGATACGCAGTATTTT

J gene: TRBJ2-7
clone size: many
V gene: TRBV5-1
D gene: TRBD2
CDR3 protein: CASSLVGTSADSWDF
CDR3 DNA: TGCGCCAGCAGCTTGGTAGGGACTAGCGCCGATTCGTGGGACTTC

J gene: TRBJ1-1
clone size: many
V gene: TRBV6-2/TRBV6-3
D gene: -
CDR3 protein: CASTLRGGTEAFF
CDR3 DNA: TGTGCCAGCACCCTAAGGGGTGGCACTGAAGCTTTCTTT

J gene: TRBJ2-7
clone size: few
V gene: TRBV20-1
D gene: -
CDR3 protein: CSARAGRPVEQYF
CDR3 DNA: TGCAGTGCTAGAGCCGGGCGCCCTGTCGAGCAGTACTTC

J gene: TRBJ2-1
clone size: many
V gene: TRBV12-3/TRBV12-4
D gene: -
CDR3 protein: CASRGFRGSFDNEQFF
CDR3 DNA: TGTGCCAGCAGAGGGTTTCGGGGGTCATTTGACAATGAGCAGTTCTTC

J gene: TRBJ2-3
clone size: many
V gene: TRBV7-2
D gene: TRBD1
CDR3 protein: CASNIRDRARDTQYF
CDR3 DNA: TGTGCCAGCAATATCCGGGACAGGGCACGCGATACGCAGTATTTT

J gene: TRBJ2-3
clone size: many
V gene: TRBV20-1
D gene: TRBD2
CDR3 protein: CSAGRGSTDTQYF
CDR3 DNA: TGCAGTGCTGGGCGGGGGAGCACAGATACGCAGTATTTT

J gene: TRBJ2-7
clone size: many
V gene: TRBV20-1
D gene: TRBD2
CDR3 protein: CSARNSGSYEQYF
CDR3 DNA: TGCAGTGCTAGAAATAGCGGGAGTTACGAGCAGTACTTC

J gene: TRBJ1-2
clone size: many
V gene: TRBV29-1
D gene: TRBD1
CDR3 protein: CSALLADRDGYTF
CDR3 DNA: TGCAGCGCCCTCCTTGCTGACAGGGATGGCTACACCTTC

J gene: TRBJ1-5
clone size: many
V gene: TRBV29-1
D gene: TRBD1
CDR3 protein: CSAKTGTGDQPQHF
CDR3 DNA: TGCAGTGCGAAGACAGGGACGGGAGATCAGCCCCAGCATTTT

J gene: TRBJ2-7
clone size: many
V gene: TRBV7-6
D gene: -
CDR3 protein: CASSLEGGHEQYF
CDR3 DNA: TGTGCCAGCAGCTTAGAAGGAGGGCACGAGCAGTACTTC

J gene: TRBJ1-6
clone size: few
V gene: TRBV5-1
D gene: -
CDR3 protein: CASSTRTGNPYNSPLHF
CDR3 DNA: TGCGCCAGCAGCACACGAACCGGGAATCCCTATAATTCACCCCTCCACTTT

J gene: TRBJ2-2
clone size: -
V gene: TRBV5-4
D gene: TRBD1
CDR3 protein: CASSLTGGTGELFF
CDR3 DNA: TGTGCCAGCAGCTTGACAGGGGGCACCGGGGAGCTGTTTTTT

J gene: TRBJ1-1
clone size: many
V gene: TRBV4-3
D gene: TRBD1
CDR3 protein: CASSLGRGPESKAFF
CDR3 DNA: TGCGCCAGCAGCTTAGGAAGGGGGCCGGAGTCGAAAGCTTTCTTT

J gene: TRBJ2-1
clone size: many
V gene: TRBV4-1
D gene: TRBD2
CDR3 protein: CASSQEIPGGLWSYNEQFF
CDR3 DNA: TGCGCCAGCAGCCAAGAGATTCCGGGAGGCCTCTGGTCCTACAATGAGCAGTTCTTC

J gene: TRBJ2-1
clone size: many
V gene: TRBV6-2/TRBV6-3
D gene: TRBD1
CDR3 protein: CASSKDRDFQQFF
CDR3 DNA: TGTGCCAGCAGTAAGGACAGGGACTTTCAGCAGTTCTTC

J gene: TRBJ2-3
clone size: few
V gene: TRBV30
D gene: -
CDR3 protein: CAWSQGLATDTQYF
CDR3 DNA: TGTGCCTGGAGCCAGGGTTTGGCCACAGATACGCAGTATTTT

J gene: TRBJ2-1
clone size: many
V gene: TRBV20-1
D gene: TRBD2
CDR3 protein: CSAPGTSFYNEQFF
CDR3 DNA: TGCAGTGCCCCCGGGACTAGCTTTTACAATGAGCAGTTCTTC

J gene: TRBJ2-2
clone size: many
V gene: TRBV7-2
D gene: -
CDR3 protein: CATPPDGRTAGELFF
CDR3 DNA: TGTGCCACCCCCCCAGACGGACGAACCGCCGGGGAGCTGTTTTTT

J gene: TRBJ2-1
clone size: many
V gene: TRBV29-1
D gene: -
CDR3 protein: CSVEKGPNEQFF
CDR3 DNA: TGCAGCGTTGAAAAAGGACCGAATGAGCAGTTCTTC

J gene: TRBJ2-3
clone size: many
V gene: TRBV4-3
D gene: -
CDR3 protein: CASSRSGDETDTQYF
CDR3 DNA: TGCGCCAGCAGCCGTAGCGGCGACGAGACAGATACGCAGTATTTT

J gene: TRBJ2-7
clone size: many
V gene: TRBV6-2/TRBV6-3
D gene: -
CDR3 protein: CASSPRREFYEQYF
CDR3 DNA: TGTGCCAGCAGCCCTCGCAGGGAATTCTACGAGCAGTACTTC

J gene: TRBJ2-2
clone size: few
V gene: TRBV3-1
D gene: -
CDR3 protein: CASSQWDRKGGELFF
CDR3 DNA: TGTGCCAGCAGCCAATGGGATCGGAAGGGCGGGGAGCTGTTTTTT

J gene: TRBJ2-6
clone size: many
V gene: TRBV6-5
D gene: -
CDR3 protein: CASSYSFSGANVLTF
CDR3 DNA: TGTGCCAGCAGTTACTCATTCTCTGGGGCCAACGTCCTGACTTTC

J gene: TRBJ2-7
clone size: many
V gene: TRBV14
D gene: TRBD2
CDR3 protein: CASSQVGLAGDYEQYF
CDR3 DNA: TGTGCCAGCAGCCAAGTTGGACTAGCGGGGGATTACGAGCAGTACTTC

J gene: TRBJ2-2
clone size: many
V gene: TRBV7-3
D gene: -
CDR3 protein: CASSPDPNTGELFF
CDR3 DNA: TGTGCCAGCAGCCCCGATCCGAACACCGGGGAGCTGTTTTTT

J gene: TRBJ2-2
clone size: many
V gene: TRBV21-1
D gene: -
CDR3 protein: CASSSMKGQYTGELFF
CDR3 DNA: TGTGCCAGCAGCAGTATGAAAGGACAGTACACCGGGGAGCTGTTTTTT

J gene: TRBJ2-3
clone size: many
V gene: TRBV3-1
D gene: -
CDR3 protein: CASSHRTPRDTQYF
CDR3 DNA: TGTGCCAGCAGCCACAGGACCCCGAGGGATACGCAGTATTTT

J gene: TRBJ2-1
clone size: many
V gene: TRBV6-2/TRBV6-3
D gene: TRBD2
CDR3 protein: CASSGQYGTSGYNEQFF
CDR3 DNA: TGTGCCAGCAGTGGACAGTACGGGACTAGCGGGTACAATGAGCAGTTCTTC

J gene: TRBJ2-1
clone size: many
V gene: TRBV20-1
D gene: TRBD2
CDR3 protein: CSARDLRGSSGSGNEQFF
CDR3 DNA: TGCAGTGCTAGAGATTTGAGGGGTTCTAGCGGGAGTGGCAATGAGCAGTTCTTC

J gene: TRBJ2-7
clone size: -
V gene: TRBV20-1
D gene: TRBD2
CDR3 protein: CSARDVYSGNSYEQYF
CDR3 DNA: TGCAGTGCTAGAGATGTGTATAGCGGGAACTCCTACGAGCAGTACTTC

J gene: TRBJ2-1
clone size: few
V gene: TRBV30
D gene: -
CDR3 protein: CAWSPKLTQFF
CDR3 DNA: TGTGCCTGGAGTCCAAAACTCACCCAGTTCTTC

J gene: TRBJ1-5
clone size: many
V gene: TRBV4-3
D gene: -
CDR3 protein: CASSQDGGGQPQHF
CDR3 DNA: TGCGCCAGCAGCCAAGATGGGGGAGGTCAGCCCCAGCATTTT

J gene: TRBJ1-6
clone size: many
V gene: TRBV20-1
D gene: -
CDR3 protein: CSANPVRVGSLHF
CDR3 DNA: TGCAGTGCCAACCCCGTTCGAGTGGGGTCCCTCCACTTT

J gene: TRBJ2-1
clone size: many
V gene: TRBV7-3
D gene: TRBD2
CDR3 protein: CASSSPGRGGYNEQFF
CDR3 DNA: TGTGCCAGCAGCTCCCCGGGTCGGGGGGGGTACAATGAGCAGTTCTTC

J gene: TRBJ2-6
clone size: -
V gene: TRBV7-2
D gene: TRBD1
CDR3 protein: CASSPRQGRSGANVLTF
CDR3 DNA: TGTGCCAGCAGCCCAAGACAGGGGCGGTCTGGGGCCAACGTCCTGACTTTC

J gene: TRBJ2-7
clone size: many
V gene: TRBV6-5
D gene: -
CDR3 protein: CASSWGQTITYEQYF
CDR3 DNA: TGTGCCAGCAGTTGGGGACAAACAATAACCTACGAGCAGTACTTC

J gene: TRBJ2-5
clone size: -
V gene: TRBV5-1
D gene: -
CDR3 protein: CASSRGTLVQEETQYF
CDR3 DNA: TGCGCCAGCAGCAGAGGCACCTTGGTACAGGAAGAGACCCAGTACTTC

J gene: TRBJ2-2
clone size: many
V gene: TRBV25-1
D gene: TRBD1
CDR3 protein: CASQQGYPTGELFF
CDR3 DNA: TGTGCCAGCCAACAGGGGTACCCCACCGGGGAGCTGTTTTTT

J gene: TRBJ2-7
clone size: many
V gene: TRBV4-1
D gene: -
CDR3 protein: CASSQGDTYEQYF
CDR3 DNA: TGCGCCAGCAGCCAAGGGGACACCTACGAGCAGTACTTC

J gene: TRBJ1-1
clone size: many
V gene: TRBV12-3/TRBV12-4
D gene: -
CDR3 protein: CASSLTAAEAFF
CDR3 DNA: TGTGCCAGCAGTTTAACGGCCGCTGAAGCTTTCTTT

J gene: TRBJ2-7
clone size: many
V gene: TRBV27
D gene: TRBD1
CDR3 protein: CASSPQTGGYEQYF
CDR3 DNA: TGTGCCAGCAGTCCCCAGACAGGGGGCTACGAGCAGTACTTC

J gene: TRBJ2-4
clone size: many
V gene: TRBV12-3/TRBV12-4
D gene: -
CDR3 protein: CASSPRAKNIQYF
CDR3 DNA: TGTGCCAGCTCACCACGAGCCAAAAACATTCAGTACTTC

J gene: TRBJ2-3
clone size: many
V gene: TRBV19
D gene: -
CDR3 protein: CASAAGRTDTQYF
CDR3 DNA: TGTGCCAGTGCAGCGGGCCGCACAGATACGCAGTATTTT

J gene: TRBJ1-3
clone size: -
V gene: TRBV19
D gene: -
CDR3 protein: CASKEQHSGNTIYF
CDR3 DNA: TGTGCCAGCAAAGAACAGCACTCTGGAAACACCATATATTTT